These 29 T cell receptor beta chains originate from one sample sequenced in a study of T-cell memory formation after mild COVID-19. TCRdb ran MiXCR on the 5' RACE reads and lists one entry per CDR3 protein. This table holds approximately 230,000 distinct CDR3 sequences, approximately 16% found once. Material: PBMCs or a T cell subset sorted from them (not recorded which). All receptors derive from a man between 18 and 35 years old who had mild COVID-19 (a few samples of this study predate the infection). Cell type and time point are not known.

As to this clonotype: This may be a read error: a much more frequent sequence differs by one nucleotide. The chain is built from TRBV5-1 and TRBJ2-1; 8 bases align to TRBD2. This CDR3 has 18 residues. Unmatched junction bases numbered 15, after V lost 6 bases and J lost 1 base. Germline V gives CDR1 SGHRS, CDR2 YFSETQ. The CDR3 spells CASKGEWAGGPSYNEQFF. CDR3 bases: TGCGCCAGCAAGGGAGAGTGGGCGGGGGGCCCGTCCTACAATGAGCAGTTCTTC.

V gene TRBV5-6 combines with J gene TRBJ2-5; the match to TRBD2 covers 15 bases. Germline V gives CDR1 SGHDT, CDR2 YYEEEE. The CDR3 has 15 residues. With 4 bases clipped from V and 4 bases from J, the junction kept 2 bases outside the gene matches. Here the CDR3 reads CASSGTSGGLETQYF. The CDR3 region has the DNA TGTGCCAGCAGCGGGACTAGCGGGGGGTTAGAGACCCAGTACTTC.

The chain employs TRBV5-1 and TRBJ2-6; possibly TRBD1 or TRBD2 for D (5 bases each). The V gene's germline CDR1 is SGHRS and CDR2 YFSETQ. V dropped 3 bases and J dropped 9 bases, with 10 bases sitting between them. The CDR3 covers 13 residues. CDR3 amino acids: CASSSSGRNVLTF. The CDR3 DNA follows: TGCGCCAGCAGCTCGTCGGGACGCAACGTCCTGACTTTC.

This sequence joins TRBV5-6 and TRBJ2-1; D unclear. This CDR3 spans 13 amino acids. Trimming took off 0 bases at V and 10 bases at J, with 11 bases between the two ends. The V gene's germline CDR1 is SGHDT and CDR2 YYEEEE. CDR3 in amino acids: CASSLGALREQFF. In DNA form, the CDR3 reads TGTGCCAGCAGCTTGGGGGCCTTGCGGGAGCAGTTCTTC.

In its sample, this clonotype was seen a few times. The chain couples TRBV20-1 to TRBJ2-3, with D perhaps matching TRBD1 (6 bases). Germline loops: CDR1 DFQATT, CDR2 SNEGSKA (reference sequence). This CDR3 spans 13 amino acids. Trimming took 6 bases from V and 0 from J, leaving 10 bases between them. The CDR3 sequence: CSAGTQSTDTQYF. DNA of the CDR3: TGCAGTGCCGGGACACAGAGCACAGATACGCAGTATTTT.

This chain uses TRBV5-4 with TRBJ2-3; D is possibly TRBD1 (6 bases). The V gene lost 1 base and the J gene lost 6 bases, with 12 bases spanning the gap. Germline-derived CDR1 and CDR2 are SGHNT and YYREEE (reference sequence). CDR3 length equals 14 residues. The CDR3: CASSLNRQADTQYF. The DNA of the CDR3 is TGTGCCAGCAGCTTGAATAGACAGGCGGATACGCAGTATTTT.

The V call is TRBV6-2 or TRBV6-3, the J call TRBJ1-1, with no clear D. The germline V gene encodes CDR1 MNHEY and CDR2 SVGEGT. The V end lost 0 bases, the J end lost 11 bases, and 13 bases lay between the germline ends. The CDR3 runs 13 residues. The CDR3 DNA is TGTGCCAGCAGTTACTCGAGCGTCACGGCGGCTTTCTTT. This gives the protein CASSYSSVTAAFF.

DNA of the CDR3: TGTGCCTGGAGTCCCGACAGCCAAGAGACCCAGTACTTC. Amino acids: CAWSPDSQETQYF. The chain links TRBV30 to TRBJ2-5; tentative D call: TRBD1 (5 bases). The V end lost 2 bases, the J end lost 1 base, and 8 bases lay between the germline ends. Germline CDR1 and CDR2: GTSNPN and SVGIG (reference sequence). There are 13 residues in the CDR3.

This clonotype has a count of ten or more. The V gene is TRBV12-3 or TRBV12-4, the J gene TRBJ2-5, with D hard to call. V dropped 6 bases and J dropped 0 bases, with 5 bases sitting between them. This CDR3 spans 12 amino acids. The CDR3 protein is CASSFHQETQYF. In nucleotides, the CDR3 is TGTGCCAGCAGCTTCCACCAAGAGACCCAGTACTTC.

V and J are TRBV20-1 and TRBJ1-3; tentative D call: TRBD1 (5 bases). V lost 2 bases, J lost 7 bases, and 15 bases lay in between. CDR1 is DFQATT, CDR2 SNEGSKA, per germline (reference sequence). This CDR3 has 14 residues. As DNA, the CDR3 is TGCAGTGCTAGACTTTCGATAGGGGTGAACACCATATATTTT. As protein: CSARLSIGVNTIYF.

V gene TRBV6-5 combines with J gene TRBJ2-3; 8 positions match TRBD1. Trimming took 6 bases from V and 1 from J; bases not matched to a gene: 6. CDR3 length: 15 amino acids. Germline assignment: CDR1 MNHEY and CDR2 SVGAGI. The CDR3 DNA is TGTGCCAGCAGGACCGCAGGGGGCCGCACAGATACGCAGTATTTT. Protein sequence: CASRTAGGRTDTQYF.

This chain links TRBV7-9 with TRBJ2-7; the match to TRBD2 covers 12 bases. Losses at the gene ends were 1 base for V and 4 bases for J; bases not matched to a gene: 2. CDR1 is SEHNR and CDR2 is FQNEAQ in the germline V gene (reference sequence). This CDR3 is 15 amino acids long. CDR3 DNA sequence: TGTGCCAGCAGCTTAGGACTAGCGGGGGTGTACGAGCAGTACTTC. Its protein is CASSLGLAGVYEQYF. The whole variable domain, filled in from reference TRBV7-9 and TRBJ2-7, reads DTGVSQNPRHKITKRGQNVTFRCDPISEHNRLYWYRQTLGQGPEFLTYFQNEAQLEKSRLLSDRFSAERPKGSFSTLEIQRTEQGDSAMYLCASSLGLAGVYEQYFGPGTRLTVT.

The J gene is TRBJ2-7, the V gene TRBV10-3; maybe TRBD2 (6 bases). V was pared by 10 bases and J by 3 bases, with 13 bases between. Per the germline V gene, CDR1 is ENHRY and CDR2 is SYGVKD. The length of the CDR3 is 12 residues. This CDR3 reads CASRDSNYEQYV. The CDR3 DNA is TGTGCCAGCCGGGACTCCAACTACGAGCAGTACGTC.

In this sample, this clonotype turned up a few times. This chain links TRBV20-1 with TRBJ2-2; no clear D gene. Germline assignment: CDR1 DFQATT and CDR2 SNEGSKA (reference sequence). This CDR3 has 15 amino acids. Trimming took 0 bases from V and 6 from J, leaving 14 bases between them. The CDR3 region is CSARDQVLTAGELFF. In DNA, the CDR3 is TGCAGTGCTAGAGATCAGGTCCTAACAGCCGGGGAGCTGTTTTTT.

This clonotype was picked up many times. The chain employs TRBV3-1 and TRBJ1-1, with a weak D call TRBD1 (5 bases). Germline CDR1 reads LGHDT; CDR2 reads YNNKEL (reference sequence). V shed 0 bases and J shed 2 bases, with 10 bases lying between them. There are 15 residues in the CDR3. The CDR3 reads CASSQDGTENTEAFF. The DNA of the CDR3 is TGTGCCAGCAGCCAAGATGGGACGGAAAACACTGAAGCTTTCTTT.

Only a few counts were recorded for this clonotype. The V call is TRBV20-1, the J call TRBJ2-7, with TRBD1 matching over 7 bases. V shed 4 bases, J shed 7 bases, and the junction held 10 bases outside the gene matches. Germline V CDR1 and CDR2: DFQATT, SNEGSKA (reference sequence). The CDR3 spans 13 residues. The CDR3 loop reads CSATDRVTREQYF. In DNA, the CDR3 is TGCAGTGCTACCGACAGGGTTACGAGGGAGCAGTACTTC.

This clonotype was recorded a few times. This chain connects TRBV20-1 to TRBJ1-2, with 7 bases fitting TRBD1. This CDR3 spans 14 amino acids. Germline V lookup: CDR1 DFQATT, CDR2 SNEGSKA (reference sequence). With 5 bases clipped from V and 0 bases from J, the junction kept 6 bases outside the gene matches. The CDR3 reads CSASRTGTNYGYTF. The CDR3 nucleotides are TGCAGTGCTTCTCGGACAGGAACTAACTATGGCTACACCTTC.

This chain joins TRBV5-1 and TRBJ1-1, with D unresolved. CDR3 size: 14 residues. The germline V gene encodes CDR1 SGHRS and CDR2 YFSETQ. V was shortened by 2 bases and J by 1 base, with 9 bases between the two germline ends. DNA of the CDR3: TGCGCCAGCAGCTTAACACCTCCGAACACTGAAGCTTTCTTT. Translation: CASSLTPPNTEAFF.

There are a few counts of this clonotype. The V and J genes are TRBV6-5 and TRBJ1-4; the D is unclear. The length of the CDR3 is 14 residues. Trimming removed 4 bases at V and 7 bases at J, with 13 bases between. CDR1 and CDR2 (germline): MNHEY, SVGAGI. CDR3 bases: TGTGCCAGCAGTTCCGGGGTTGGTGCTGAAAAACTGTTTTTT. It yields the protein CASSSGVGAEKLFF.

This clonotype was seen more than once but under ten times. This sequence joins TRBV24-1 and TRBJ2-1, with D possibly matching TRBD2 (7 bases). This CDR3 comprises 14 residues. Per the germline V gene, CDR1 is KGHDR and CDR2 is SFDVKD. The V end lost 4 bases, the J end lost 8 bases, and 14 bases lay between the germline ends. In DNA, the CDR3 is TGTGCCACCAGTGAGGGGGGGACATTGGATGAGCAGTTCTTC. Its protein product is CATSEGGTLDEQFF.

This clonotype came up a few times. The rearrangement links TRBV20-1 to TRBJ2-1; TRBD1 agrees at 9 bases. This CDR3 region has 16 residues. J gave up 2 bases and V 5 bases, and 10 bases lay outside the gene matches. CDR1 is DFQATT and CDR2 is SNEGSKA in the germline V gene (reference sequence). CDR3 amino acids: CSAPTGGVIPYNEQFF. In DNA, the CDR3 is TGCAGTGCTCCGACAGGGGGGGTTATCCCCTACAATGAGCAGTTCTTC.

The chain employs TRBV20-1 and TRBJ1-1; no firm D call. CDR3 length: 14 amino acids. Germline lookup yields CDR1 DFQATT and CDR2 SNEGSKA (reference sequence). Trimming pared 5 bases from V and 5 bases from J, leaving 18 bases between. DNA for the CDR3: TGCAGTGCTGCAAGAGGGTCAGCCAAAACTGAAGCTTTCTTT. Encoded protein: CSAARGSAKTEAFF.

This clonotype showed up just a few times. The V gene is TRBV10-3, the J gene TRBJ1-6; 7 bases line up with TRBD1. This CDR3 spans 14 amino acids. Trimming took 11 bases from V and 7 from J; bases not matched to a gene: 11. From germline, CDR1 is ENHRY and CDR2 SYGVKD. The DNA for the CDR3 is TGTGCCTCATCCCCAGGGGGTCTGAATTCACCCCTCCACTTT. Translated, it gives CASSPGGLNSPLHF.

The gene calls are TRBV11-3 and TRBJ2-5, with D possibly being TRBD2 (5 bases). The V end lost 5 bases, the J end lost 2 bases, and 15 bases lay between the germline ends. This CDR3 comprises 15 residues. Germline V gene lookup returns CDR1 SGHNT and CDR2 YENEEA. For the CDR3, the DNA is TGTGCCAGCAGCCCCGGAGGAGCGGTGCAAGAGACCCAGTACTTC. It specifies CASSPGGAVQETQYF.

The sample holds many counts of this clonotype. This sequence joins TRBV11-1 and TRBJ2-2; D unresolved. Trimming shortened V by 1 base and J by 0 bases, and 6 bases separated the two germline ends. The CDR3 totals 15 residues. CDR1 is SGHAT and CDR2 is FQDESV in the germline V gene (reference sequence). The CDR3 spells CASSLGGANTGELFF. The CDR3 nucleotides are TGTGCCAGCAGCTTAGGTGGAGCGAACACCGGGGAGCTGTTTTTT.

This clonotype occurred many times. The chain combines TRBV4-1 with TRBJ1-1; D is perhaps TRBD1 (6 bases). The CDR3 totals 17 residues. Germline lookup yields CDR1 MGHRA and CDR2 YSYEKL. V dropped 4 bases and J dropped 3 bases, with 21 bases sitting between them. Written as DNA, the CDR3 is TGCGCCAGCAGCCTGCGGGACAAACAACCGGCGTACACTGAAGCTTTCTTT. The encoded protein is CASSLRDKQPAYTEAFF.

This clonotype was recorded many times. This sequence joins TRBV12-3 or TRBV12-4 and TRBJ2-3, with D unclear. This CDR3 contains 11 residues. V lost 6 bases, J lost 2 bases, and 3 bases lay in between. The CDR3 here is CASRITDTQYF. The DNA for the CDR3 is TGTGCCAGCAGGATCACAGATACGCAGTATTTT.

This clonotype has more than one count but fewer than ten. Germline is not matched at one junction end, which may reflect a read error. J is TRBJ2-1 and V is TRBV10-3; TRBD1 might be the D (6 bases). The V gene's germline CDR1 is ENHRY and CDR2 SYGVKD. This CDR3 is 18 amino acids long. CDR3 sequence reads: CAISSQGLVSGGYSEQFF. The CDR3 DNA follows: TGTGCCATCAGTTCTCAGGGGTTGGTCTCAGGAGGCTACAGTGAGCAGTTCTTC.

V gene TRBV20-1 combines with J gene TRBJ1-5, with TRBD1 matching 7 bases. Germline-derived CDR1 and CDR2 are DFQATT and SNEGSKA (reference sequence). With 0 bases clipped from V and 9 bases from J, the junction kept 11 bases outside the gene matches. The CDR3 sequence is 15 residues long. The CDR3 DNA reads TGCAGTGCTAGAGATAAGAGGACAGGAAAGTCGCCCCAGCATTTT. It codes for CSARDKRTGKSPQHF.